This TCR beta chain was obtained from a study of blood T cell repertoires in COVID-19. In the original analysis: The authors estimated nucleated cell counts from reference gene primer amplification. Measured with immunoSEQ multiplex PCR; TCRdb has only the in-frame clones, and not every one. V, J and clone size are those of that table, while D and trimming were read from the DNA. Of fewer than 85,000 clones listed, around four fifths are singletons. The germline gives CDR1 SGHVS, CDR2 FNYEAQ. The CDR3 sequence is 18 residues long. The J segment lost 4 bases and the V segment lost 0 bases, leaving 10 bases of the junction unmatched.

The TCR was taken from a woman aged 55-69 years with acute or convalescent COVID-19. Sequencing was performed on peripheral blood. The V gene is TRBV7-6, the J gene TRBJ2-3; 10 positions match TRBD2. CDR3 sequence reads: CASSLAGPSGRRSDTQYF. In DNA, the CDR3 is TGTGCCAGCAGCTTAGCTGGGCCTAGCGGGAGACGATCAGATACGCAGTATTTT.